The 25 T cell receptor beta chains given below trace back to one sample, sequenced in a study of T cell responses to AZD1222 COVID-19 vaccine. Data came from immunoSEQ multiplex PCR; TCRdb stores just in-frame clones and leaves some out. The sample comprises around 150,000 clones, about nine tenths of which are singletons, and around 1.2% rests with the top ten. The specimen was peripheral blood, collected 28 days after the second AZD1222 dose. These receptors were obtained from an adult who received the AZD1222 COVID-19 vaccine.

The chain couples TRBV9 to TRBJ2-7; D is undetermined. Germline-derived CDR1 and CDR2 are SGDLS and YYNGEE. CDR3 length equals 13 residues. Trimming shortened V by 0 bases and J by 7 bases, and 11 bases separated the two germline ends. The CDR3 bases are TGTGCCAGCAGCGTAGTTACGGCTTCAGAGCAGTACTTC. It yields the protein CASSVVTASEQYF.

V usage is TRBV5-1 and J usage is TRBJ2-1, with TRBD2 matching 8 bases. CDR1 is SGHRS and CDR2 is YFSETQ in the germline V gene. The J segment lost 0 bases and the V segment lost 3 bases, leaving 5 bases of the junction unmatched. There are 16 residues in the CDR3. CDR3 in amino acids: CASSSLSGSSYNEQFF. The CDR3, as DNA: TGCGCCAGCAGCTCGTTAAGCGGGAGCTCCTACAATGAGCAGTTCTTC.

This chain links TRBV9 with TRBJ2-3; D possibly corresponds to TRBD1 (6 bases). CDR1 and CDR2 from the germline V gene are SGDLS and YYNGEE. CDR3 length: 17 amino acids. The germline V and J ends were trimmed by 0 bases and 3 bases, with 17 bases remaining between them. The CDR3: CASSVGAGEVPTDTQYF. In DNA form, the CDR3 reads TGTGCCAGCAGCGTAGGAGCAGGGGAAGTTCCGACAGATACGCAGTATTTT. The complete variable domain, with remaining parts taken from reference TRBV9 and TRBJ2-3, reads DSGVTQTPKHLITATGQRVTLRCSPRSGDLSVYWYQQSLDQGLQFLIQYYNGEERAKGNILERFSAQQFPDLHSELNLSSLELGDSALYFCASSVGAGEVPTDTQYFGPGTRLTVL.

This clone showed up just once. The chain uses TRBV5-1 and TRBJ1-4; D unclear. From germline, CDR1 is SGHRS and CDR2 YFSETQ. CDR3 size: 15 residues. Trimming took 4 bases from V and 2 from J, leaving 12 bases between them. The CDR3 loop is CASSPTDMTNEKLFF. The CDR3 coding sequence is TGCGCCAGCAGCCCAACGGATATGACTAATGAAAAACTGTTTTTT.

This chain connects TRBV29-1 to TRBJ1-2; the match to TRBD1 covers 8 bases. Germline assignment: CDR1 SQVTM and CDR2 ANQGSEA. The CDR3 length is 13 residues. J gave up 7 bases and V 3 bases, and 7 bases lay outside the gene matches. CDR3 DNA sequence: TGCAGCGTTGATCAGGGGGCATCTTCTGGCTACACCTTC. It yields the protein CSVDQGASSGYTF.

The chain recombines TRBV10-3 with TRBJ2-3; D call uncertain. The CDR3 contains 17 residues. Per germline, CDR1 ENHRY and CDR2 SYGVKD. The V gene lost 2 bases and the J gene lost 0 bases, with 15 bases spanning the gap. The chain's CDR3 is CAISERQVEQSTDTQYF. CDR3 nucleotides: TGTGCCATCAGTGAGAGGCAGGTTGAACAGAGCACAGATACGCAGTATTTT.

This clone is a singleton in its sample. This CDR3 is CSASIHNGAGGEQYF. The CDR3 DNA reads as TGCAGTGCGAGTATTCACAATGGGGCGGGGGGCGAGCAGTACTTC. V and J are TRBV20-1 and TRBJ2-7; 8 nucleotides match TRBD2. CDR3 length: 15 residues. The V gene end was trimmed by 6 bases and the J gene end by 6 bases; junction bases not matched to a gene: 16. Germline lookup yields CDR1 DFQATT and CDR2 SNEGSKA (reference sequence).

The V and J genes are TRBV29-1 and TRBJ2-4; D may be TRBD2 (6 bases). This CDR3 is 14 amino acids long. Germline V gives CDR1 SQVTM, CDR2 ANQGSEA. V lost 7 bases and J lost 8, with 21 bases in between. In nucleotides, the CDR3 is TGCAGCGCATGGGATGAGGGGAGGAAGTACATTCAGTACTTC. Translated: CSAWDEGRKYIQYF. The full variable domain, its missing parts supplied by reference TRBV29-1 and TRBJ2-4, is SAVISQKPSRDICQRGTSLTIQCQVDSQVTMMFWYRQQPGQSLTLIATANQGSEATYESGFVIDKFPISRPNLTFSTLTVSNMSPEDSSIYLCSAWDEGRKYIQYFGAGTRLSVL.

This clone was detected only once. The V gene is TRBV6-5, the J gene TRBJ1-2; D call uncertain. This CDR3 is built from 13 residues. From germline, CDR1 is MNHEY and CDR2 SVGAGI. With 0 bases removed from V and 7 bases from J, the gap between germline ends came to 9 bases. In nucleotides, the CDR3 is TGTGCCAGCAGTTACTCTCCCGGGAGTGGCTACACCTTC. It is translated as CASSYSPGSGYTF.

The rearrangement links TRBV10-3 to TRBJ2-5, with D possibly being TRBD1 (5 bases). Trimming stripped 9 bases from V and 8 bases from J, with 19 bases between. Germline V gene lookup returns CDR1 ENHRY and CDR2 SYGVKD. The CDR3 loop spans 13 amino acids. The CDR3 is CAIWVGQGETQYF. The CDR3 DNA sequence: TGTGCCATTTGGGTAGGGCAGGGTGAAACCCAGTACTTC.

The genes are TRBV9 and TRBJ1-1; possible D gene TRBD1, 6 bases. This CDR3 has 15 amino acids. Germline V gene data show CDR1 as SGDLS and CDR2 as YYNGEE. V shed 0 bases and J shed 4 bases, with 13 bases lying between them. The DNA of the CDR3 is TGTGCCAGCAGCGTAGGTTGGGACACCATCACTGAAGCTTTCTTT. Its protein is CASSVGWDTITEAFF.

A single count supports this clone. This sequence joins TRBV2 and TRBJ1-5; D not resolved. V lost 3 bases, J lost 3 bases, and 15 bases lay in between. Looked up from germline, CDR1 is SNHLY and CDR2 is FYNNEI. This CDR3 has 16 residues. The CDR3 DNA sequence: TGTGCCAGCAGTGAGGGAAGGGCGACGGACAATCAGCCCCAGCATTTT. Encoded protein: CASSEGRATDNQPQHF.

In DNA, the CDR3 is TGTGCCAGCAGCCAAGGAGCAGGGGGAGACTATGGCTACACCTTC. The encoded protein is CASSQGAGGDYGYTF. The gene calls are TRBV4-2 and TRBJ1-2, with TRBD1 matching over 7 bases. Germline V gives CDR1 LGHNA, CDR2 YNFKEQ. J lost 3 bases, V lost 1 base, and 5 bases had no gene match. This CDR3 region has 15 residues.

The chain links TRBV15 to TRBJ1-6; TRBD1 agrees at 7 bases. After removal of 5 bases from V and 7 bases from J, the junction contained 5 bases not matched to a gene. This CDR3 comprises 14 residues. Germline-derived CDR1 and CDR2 are LNHNV and YYDKDF (reference sequence). In DNA, the CDR3 is TGTGCCACCAGCCCAAGGACAGGAAATTCACCCCTCCACTTT. Amino acids: CATSPRTGNSPLHF.

The CDR3 is CASRPTGIGTNEKLFF. Here the CDR3 DNA reads TGTGCCAGCAGACCAACAGGGATCGGAACTAATGAAAAACTGTTTTTT. This chain connects TRBV11-2 to TRBJ1-4; maybe TRBD1 (6 bases). CDR3 length: 16 residues. CDR1 is SGHAT, CDR2 FQNNGV, per germline. V lost 6 bases and J 1 base, leaving 15 bases between the germline ends.

V gene TRBV4-3 combines with J gene TRBJ2-6, with 10 positions matching TRBD1. Germline V gives CDR1 LGHNA, CDR2 YSLEER. The CDR3 has 19 amino acids. The J segment lost 2 bases and the V segment lost 1 base, leaving 8 bases of the junction unmatched. CDR3 sequence (DNA): TGCGCCAGCAGCCAAGCCGGGACAGGGGTTCTCACTGGGGCCAACGTCCTGACTTTC. Translated: CASSQAGTGVLTGANVLTF.

The rearrangement uses TRBV6-1 and TRBJ2-7; D may be TRBD1 or TRBD2 (6 bases each). The germline gives CDR1 MNHNS, CDR2 SASEGT. V was clipped by 1 base and J by 3 bases, with 10 bases between them. The CDR3 is 14 residues long. The CDR3 reads CASSEEGGRYEQYF. CDR3 sequence (DNA): TGTGCCAGCAGTGAAGAGGGGGGTCGCTACGAGCAGTACTTC.

Written as DNA, the CDR3 is TGTGCCAGCAGCTTGGTTCCCCCGAATGAAAAACTGTTTTTT. Protein product: CASSLVPPNEKLFF. The chain joins TRBV5-4 to TRBJ1-4; D is ambiguous. CDR1 and CDR2 from the germline V gene are SGHNT and YYREEE (reference sequence). The ends were cut back, 0 bases at V and 5 bases at J, with 8 bases in the middle. This CDR3 spans 14 amino acids.

This clone appeared a single time. The genes are TRBV6-5 and TRBJ2-2, with a possible D match to TRBD2 (6 bases). Germline V gives CDR1 MNHEY, CDR2 SVGAGI. Trimming took 11 bases from V and 2 from J, leaving 15 bases between them. CDR3 length equals 14 residues. DNA of the CDR3: TGTGCCCATAGGGGACTCTTAAACACCGGGGAGCTGTTTTTT. It yields the protein CAHRGLLNTGELFF.

The chain couples TRBV19 to TRBJ1-1, with 7 bases identical to TRBD1. V trimming: 6 bases; J trimming: 5 bases; junction bases outside the gene matches: 6. The length of the CDR3 is 13 residues. Looked up from germline, CDR1 is LNHDA and CDR2 is SQIVND (reference sequence). The CDR3 spells CASRGKGATEAFF. The CDR3 DNA sequence: TGTGCCAGTAGGGGAAAGGGGGCAACTGAAGCTTTCTTT.

This chain uses TRBV4-1 with TRBJ1-5; no clear D. Germline V gene data show CDR1 as MGHRA and CDR2 as YSYEKL. Trimming removed 1 base at V and 7 bases at J, with 8 bases between. This CDR3 contains 13 residues. The CDR3 reads CASSQVPGQPQHF. The CDR3 region has the DNA TGCGCCAGCAGCCAAGTCCCCGGCCAGCCCCAGCATTTT.

The chain couples TRBV19 to TRBJ1-6; no clear D gene. Trimming took off 3 bases at V and 7 bases at J, with 7 bases between the two ends. Germline CDR1 and CDR2: LNHDA and SQIVND (reference sequence). This CDR3 is 13 amino acids long. The CDR3 is CASSISKNSPLHF. DNA for the CDR3: TGTGCCAGTAGTATTTCCAAAAATTCACCCCTCCACTTT.

The CDR3 DNA follows: TGTGCCAGCAGCTTAATGGGCGGGAGTACAGATACGCAGTATTTT. Translated: CASSLMGGSTDTQYF. This chain uses TRBV7-3 with TRBJ2-3; 7 positions agree with TRBD2. This CDR3 contains 15 residues. Trimming at V came to 1 base and at J to 3 bases, leaving 4 bases not matched to a gene. CDR1 SGHTA and CDR2 FQGTGA come from the germline V gene.

The V and J genes are TRBV6-5 and TRBJ1-1; 7 positions match TRBD1. The germline CDR1 and CDR2 sequences are MNHEY and SVGAGI. The CDR3 runs to 14 residues. V was clipped by 3 bases and J by 1 base; unmatched bases: 2. CDR3 residues: CASSYTGENTEAFF. CDR3 coding DNA: TGTGCCAGCAGTTATACAGGGGAGAACACTGAAGCTTTCTTT.

This clone was detected only once. The chain employs TRBV7-9 and TRBJ1-2; D is uncertain. Germline loops: CDR1 SEHNR, CDR2 FQNEAQ (reference sequence). V was trimmed by 0 bases and J by 0 bases, leaving 5 bases between them. The CDR3 loop spans 14 amino acids. CDR3 bases: TGTGCCAGCAGCTTAGCCGGCGCTAACTATGGCTACACCTTC. As protein: CASSLAGANYGYTF.